This is a list of T cell receptor beta chains from one sample in a study of T cells in Graves' hyperthyroidism and ophthalmopathy. TCRdb used MiXCR to reprocess the multiplex PCR reads, holding one entry per CDR3 protein. The sample comprises about 400,000 distinct CDR3 sequences, 14% to 15% of which are singletons, and less than 35% rests with the top ten. The specimen was blood. The receptor source for this set is a woman in her 30s with Graves' hyperthyroidism. Both conserved end residues are part of each CDR3. A D gene is named only where the DNA matches it firmly. The listing skips clone size in some rows; elsewhere it reads once, few, many or a size class.

CDR3nt: TGTGCCAGCGGGACTAGCAACTCCTACAATGAGCAGTTCTTC
CDR3aa: CASGTSNSYNEQFF
j_gene: TRBJ2-1
abundance: many
d_gene: TRBD2
v_gene: TRBV7-9

CDR3nt: TGTGCCAGCAGCTCAGGGGGCGCTTCTCAGCCCCAGCATTTT
CDR3aa: CASSSGGASQPQHF
j_gene: TRBJ1-5
abundance: few
d_gene: TRBD1
v_gene: TRBV7-2

CDR3nt: TGTGCCACCAGTGATGCCCTGCCGGGAGGAGATTCCGAGCAGTACTTC
CDR3aa: CATSDALPGGDSEQYF
j_gene: TRBJ2-7
abundance: .
d_gene: TRBD2
v_gene: TRBV24-1

CDR3nt: TGTGCCAGCGGTACTCGGATAGCCGGCAGTTCACCCCTCCACTTT
CDR3aa: CASGTRIAGSSPLHF
j_gene: TRBJ1-6
abundance: .
d_gene: .
v_gene: TRBV6-5

CDR3nt: TGTGCCAGCAGTTCCCCGACTAGCGGGGACCCCTACGAGCAGTACTTC
CDR3aa: CASSSPTSGDPYEQYF
j_gene: TRBJ2-7
abundance: many
d_gene: TRBD2
v_gene: TRBV6-1

CDR3nt: TGTGCCAGCAGCAGACTAGCGGGAGGGAACAATGAGCAGTTCTTC
CDR3aa: CASSRLAGGNNEQFF
j_gene: TRBJ2-1
abundance: many
d_gene: TRBD2
v_gene: TRBV12-3/TRBV12-4

CDR3nt: TGCAGTGCTTTGACAGGGGTCTCCTACAATGAGCAGTTCTTC
CDR3aa: CSALTGVSYNEQFF
j_gene: TRBJ2-1
abundance: .
d_gene: TRBD1
v_gene: TRBV20-1

CDR3nt: TGTGCCAGCAGTCCCCGGGAGGGGGCCTACCAAGAGACCCAGTACTTC
CDR3aa: CASSPREGAYQETQYF
j_gene: TRBJ2-5
abundance: many
d_gene: .
v_gene: TRBV28

CDR3nt: TGTGCCAGCAGTGAATTGATAGCGGGAGGGACAGATACGCAGTATTTT
CDR3aa: CASSELIAGGTDTQYF
j_gene: TRBJ2-3
abundance: many
d_gene: TRBD2
v_gene: TRBV2

CDR3nt: TGCGCCAGCAGCCAAGATGGGGGTTCACCCCTCCACTTT
CDR3aa: CASSQDGGSPLHF
j_gene: TRBJ1-6
abundance: few
d_gene: .
v_gene: TRBV4-1

CDR3nt: TGTGCCAGCAGTGAAGCGGCGGGCAGGTCCTCCGAGCAGTACTTC
CDR3aa: CASSEAAGRSSEQYF
j_gene: TRBJ2-7
abundance: few
d_gene: .
v_gene: TRBV6-1

CDR3nt: TGCAGTGCCACTAGAACCTACAATGAGCAGTTCTTC
CDR3aa: CSATRTYNEQFF
j_gene: TRBJ2-1
abundance: many
d_gene: .
v_gene: TRBV20-1

CDR3nt: TGCGCCAGCAGCTTGGGATTAGAGAGCGCCGAGCAGTACTTC
CDR3aa: CASSLGLESAEQYF
j_gene: TRBJ2-7
abundance: few
d_gene: .
v_gene: TRBV5-1

CDR3nt: TGTGCCAGCAGGGACAGCATGAACACTGAAGCTTTCTTT
CDR3aa: CASRDSMNTEAFF
j_gene: TRBJ1-1
abundance: few
d_gene: .
v_gene: TRBV6-1

CDR3nt: TGTGCCATCAGTGTAACAGGCGACCAGCCCCAGCATTTT
CDR3aa: CAISVTGDQPQHF
j_gene: TRBJ1-5
abundance: many
d_gene: .
v_gene: TRBV10-3

CDR3nt: TGTGCCAGCAGCCCTGGACAGGCGCACACTGAAGCTTTCTTT
CDR3aa: CASSPGQAHTEAFF
j_gene: TRBJ1-1
abundance: .
d_gene: TRBD1
v_gene: TRBV12-3/TRBV12-4

CDR3nt: TGTGCCAGTAGTATAGGAGGGGGGCGTTACAATGAGCAGTTCTTC
CDR3aa: CASSIGGGRYNEQFF
j_gene: TRBJ2-1
abundance: .
d_gene: .
v_gene: TRBV19

CDR3nt: TGCAGTGCTACCCGACAGGGTGGCTACGAGCAGTACTTC
CDR3aa: CSATRQGGYEQYF
j_gene: TRBJ2-7
abundance: many
d_gene: TRBD1
v_gene: TRBV20-1

CDR3nt: TGTGCCAGCAGTCTAGACTCCCATGAGATCTACGAGCGTTACTTC
CDR3aa: CASSLDSHEIYERYF
j_gene: TRBJ2-7
abundance: many
d_gene: .
v_gene: TRBV12-3/TRBV12-4

CDR3nt: TGTGCCAGCAGCTTAGAGGCCGGAGGGTACGAGCAGTACTTC
CDR3aa: CASSLEAGGYEQYF
j_gene: TRBJ2-7
abundance: many
d_gene: .
v_gene: TRBV11-2